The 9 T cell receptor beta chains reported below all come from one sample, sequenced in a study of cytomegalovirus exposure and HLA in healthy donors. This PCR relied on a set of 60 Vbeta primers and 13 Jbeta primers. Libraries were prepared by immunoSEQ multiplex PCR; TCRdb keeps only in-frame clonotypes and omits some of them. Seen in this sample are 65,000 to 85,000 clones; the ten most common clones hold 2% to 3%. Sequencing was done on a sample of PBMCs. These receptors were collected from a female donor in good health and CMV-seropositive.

In DNA form, the CDR3 reads TGTGCCAGCAGCTTCGACAGCAACACTGAAGCTTTCTTT. Its translation: CASSFDSNTEAFF. The J gene is TRBJ1-1, the V gene TRBV7-3, with a weak D call TRBD1 (5 bases). Germline assignment: CDR1 SGHTA and CDR2 FQGTGA. V was trimmed by 3 bases and J by 2 bases, leaving 7 bases between them. CDR3 size: 13 residues.

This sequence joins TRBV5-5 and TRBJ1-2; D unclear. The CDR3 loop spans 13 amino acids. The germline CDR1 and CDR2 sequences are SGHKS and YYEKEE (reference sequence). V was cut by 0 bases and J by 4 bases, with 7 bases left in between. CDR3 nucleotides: TGTGCCAGCAGCTTGGAGTCGGGCTATGGCTACACCTTC. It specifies CASSLESGYGYTF.

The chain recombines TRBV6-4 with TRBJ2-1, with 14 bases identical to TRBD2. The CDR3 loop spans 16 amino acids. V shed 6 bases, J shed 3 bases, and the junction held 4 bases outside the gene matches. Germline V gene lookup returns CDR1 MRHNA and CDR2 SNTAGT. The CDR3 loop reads CASSPGLAGDYNEQFF. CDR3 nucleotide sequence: TGTGCCAGCAGCCCGGGACTAGCGGGAGACTACAATGAGCAGTTCTTC.

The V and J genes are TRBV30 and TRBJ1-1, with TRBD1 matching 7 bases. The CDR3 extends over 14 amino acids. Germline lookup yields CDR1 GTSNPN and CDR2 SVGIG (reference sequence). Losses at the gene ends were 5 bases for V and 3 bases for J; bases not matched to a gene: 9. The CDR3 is CAWDGGQGDTEAFF. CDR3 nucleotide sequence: TGTGCCTGGGACGGCGGCCAGGGGGACACTGAAGCTTTCTTT.

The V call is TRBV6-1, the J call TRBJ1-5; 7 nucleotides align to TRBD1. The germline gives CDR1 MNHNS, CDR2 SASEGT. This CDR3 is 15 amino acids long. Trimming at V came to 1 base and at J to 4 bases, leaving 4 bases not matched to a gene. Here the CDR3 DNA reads TGTGCCAGCAGTGAAGGAGTGACAGGGAATCAGCCCCAGCATTTT. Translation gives CASSEGVTGNQPQHF.

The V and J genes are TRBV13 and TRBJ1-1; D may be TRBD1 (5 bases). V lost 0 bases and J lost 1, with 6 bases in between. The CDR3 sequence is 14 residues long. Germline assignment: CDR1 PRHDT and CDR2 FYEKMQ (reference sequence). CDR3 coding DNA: TGTGCCAGCAGCTTAGGACAGGCGAACACTGAAGCTTTCTTT. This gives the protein CASSLGQANTEAFF.

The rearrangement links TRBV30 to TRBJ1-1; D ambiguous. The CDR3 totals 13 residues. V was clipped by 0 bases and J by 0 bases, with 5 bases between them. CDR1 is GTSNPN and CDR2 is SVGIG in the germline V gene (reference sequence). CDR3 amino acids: CAWSVSVNTEAFF. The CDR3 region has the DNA TGTGCCTGGAGTGTTTCGGTGAACACTGAAGCTTTCTTT.

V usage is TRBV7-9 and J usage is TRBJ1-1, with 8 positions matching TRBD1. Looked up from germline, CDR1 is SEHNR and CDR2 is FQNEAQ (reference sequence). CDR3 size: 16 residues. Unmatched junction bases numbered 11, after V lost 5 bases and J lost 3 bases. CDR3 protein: CASSTTQGDWDTEAFF. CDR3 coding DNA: TGTGCCAGCAGCACCACACAGGGGGATTGGGACACTGAAGCTTTCTTT.

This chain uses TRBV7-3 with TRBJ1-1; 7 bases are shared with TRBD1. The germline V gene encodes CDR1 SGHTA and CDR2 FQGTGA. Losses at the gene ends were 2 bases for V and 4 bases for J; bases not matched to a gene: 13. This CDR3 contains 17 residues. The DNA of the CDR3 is TGTGCCAGCAGCTTATACCCAACAGGGGTGGGGGGCACTGAAGCTTTCTTT. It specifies CASSLYPTGVGGTEAFF.